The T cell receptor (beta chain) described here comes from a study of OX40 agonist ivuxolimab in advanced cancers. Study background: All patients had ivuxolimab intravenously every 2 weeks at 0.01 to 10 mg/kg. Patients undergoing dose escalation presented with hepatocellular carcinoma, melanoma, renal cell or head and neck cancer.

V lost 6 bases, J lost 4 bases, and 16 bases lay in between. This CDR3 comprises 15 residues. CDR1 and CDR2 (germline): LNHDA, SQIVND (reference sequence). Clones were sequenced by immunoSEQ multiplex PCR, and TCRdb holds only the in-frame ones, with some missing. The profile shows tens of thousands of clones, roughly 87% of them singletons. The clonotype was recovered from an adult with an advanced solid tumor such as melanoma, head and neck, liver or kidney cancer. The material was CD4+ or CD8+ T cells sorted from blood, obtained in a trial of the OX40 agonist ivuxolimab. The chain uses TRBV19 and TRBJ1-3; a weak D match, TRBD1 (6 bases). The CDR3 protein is CASSKAQGTGNTIYF. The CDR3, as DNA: TGTGCCAGTAGCAAAGCACAGGGAACAGGAAACACCATATATTTT.